This T cell receptor beta chain was profiled in a study of blood T cell repertoires in COVID-19. The V and J ends lost 4 bases and 0 bases respectively, with 33 bases between them. The CDR3 is 22 amino acids. The V gene's germline CDR1 is LNHDA and CDR2 SQIVND (reference sequence). Assay used: immunoSEQ multiplex PCR; TCRdb lists only in-frame clones, some missing. This table holds about 99,000 clones, around nine tenths found once. Sequenced sample: peripheral blood. The clonotype originates from a woman older than 75 in a cohort sampled during active COVID-19. This rearrangement joins TRBV19 to TRBJ2-5; D may be TRBD2 (6 bases). CDR3 bases: TGTGCCAGTAGTAAGAGACAAGGGGAGATTAGCGGAGCGTCAACGTACCAAGAGACCCAGTACTTC. Protein sequence: CASSKRQGEISGASTYQETQYF.